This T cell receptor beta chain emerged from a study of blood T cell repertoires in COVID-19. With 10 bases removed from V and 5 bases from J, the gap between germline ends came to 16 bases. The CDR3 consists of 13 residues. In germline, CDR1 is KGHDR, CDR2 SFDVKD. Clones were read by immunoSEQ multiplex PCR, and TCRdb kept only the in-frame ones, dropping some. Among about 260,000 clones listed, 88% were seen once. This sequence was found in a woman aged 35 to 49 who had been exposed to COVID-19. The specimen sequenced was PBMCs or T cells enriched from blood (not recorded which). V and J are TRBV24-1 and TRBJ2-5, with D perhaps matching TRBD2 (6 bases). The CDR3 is CATSIGLAETQYF. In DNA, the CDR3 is TGTGCCACGTCAATCGGGCTAGCGGAGACCCAGTACTTC.